This T cell receptor beta chain was observed in a study of T cells after yellow fever vaccination. One entry per CDR3 protein results from TCRdb running MiXCR on the 5' RACE reads. The data contain hundreds of thousands of distinct CDR3 sequences, approximately 12% of them singletons. This CDR3 is 14 amino acids long. V shed 6 bases and J 2 bases; nucleotides not matched to a gene: 8. Per germline, CDR1 SQVTM and CDR2 ANQGSEA. The source of this sequence is a man aged 25-40 years who received the YFV17D yellow fever vaccine. The sample consisted of PBMCs, taken on the day of the yellow fever booster vaccination. The gene calls are TRBV29-1 and TRBJ2-7; 9 bases map to TRBD1. CDR3 sequence (DNA): TGCAGCGTGACACGGACAGGGGCTACCTACGAGCAGTACTTC. Its protein product is CSVTRTGATYEQYF.